This TCR beta chain is from a study of T-cell memory formation after mild COVID-19. Study information: Each donor largely had its own TCR clusters.

Whole-study findings and limits: Clones that shrank (day 15 to 85) were balanced CD4/CD8, whereas later expanders leaned CD4+.

In this sample, this clonotype turned up a few times. The antigen remains unidentified. One entry per CDR3 protein results from TCRdb running MiXCR on the 5' RACE reads. The repertoire consists of about 150,000 distinct CDR3 sequences, with more than 14% occurring once and the leading ten covering 11% to 15%. Per the germline V gene, CDR1 is SGHNT and CDR2 is YYREEE (reference sequence). CDR3 size: 15 residues. V lost 0 bases and J lost 6; bases outside the gene matches: 6. The chain joins TRBV5-4 to TRBJ2-3; 8 bases fit TRBD1. Specimen: PBMCs or a T cell subset sorted from them (not recorded which). The receptor comes from an adult woman who had mild COVID-19 (a few samples of this study predate the infection). Cell type and time point are not known. CDR3 protein: CASSLAPTGADTQYF. The CDR3 DNA is TGTGCCAGCAGCTTGGCGCCGACAGGGGCGGATACGCAGTATTTT.